The rows below give T cell receptor beta chains drawn from one sample of a study of OX40 agonist ivuxolimab in advanced cancers. Assay: immunoSEQ multiplex PCR; the TCRdb copy retains only in-frame clones and omits some. Altogether approximately 58,000 clones are present, 75% to 85% being singletons, with the ten largest covering approximately 1.1%. This specimen consisted of CD4+ or CD8+ T cells sorted from blood, obtained in a trial of the OX40 agonist ivuxolimab. The receptors were sampled from an adult with an advanced solid tumor such as melanoma, head and neck, liver or kidney cancer. The CDR3 runs from the conserved cysteine through the conserved F or W. D genes are given only for firm matches. A row's size may be missing; if present it is once, few, many or a size class.

clone size	J gene	D gene	V gene	CDR3 protein	CDR3 DNA
once	TRBJ2-7	TRBD1	TRBV5-8	CASSQRQGAYEQYF	TGTGCCAGCAGCCAGAGACAGGGAGCCTACGAGCAGTACTTC
NA	TRBJ1-6	NA	TRBV19	CASSIVGGDSPLHF	TGTGCCAGTAGTATTGTGGGGGGGGATTCACCCCTCCACTTT
few	TRBJ2-1	NA	TRBV18	CASSPRTGYYNEQFF	TGTGCCAGCTCACCTCGAACAGGGTACTACAATGAGCAGTTCTTC
NA	TRBJ2-5	NA	TRBV7-9	CASSSGTTGSKTQYF	TGTGCCAGCAGCTCCGGAACAACAGGGTCCAAGACCCAGTACTTC
NA	TRBJ2-2	NA	TRBV19	CASSTTGELFF	TGTGCCAGTAGTACGACCGGGGAGCTGTTTTTT
NA	TRBJ2-3	NA	TRBV27	CASSLMGDWTDTQYF	TGTGCCAGCAGTTTAATGGGGGACTGGACAGATACGCAGTATTTT
NA	TRBJ1-2	NA	TRBV6-6	CASTVGEWGGYTF	TGTGCCAGCACGGTCGGGGAATGGGGGGGCTACACCTTC
NA	TRBJ2-7	NA	TRBV18	CASSLRDNTYEQYF	TGTGCCAGCTCACTACGGGACAATACCTACGAGCAGTACTTC
NA	TRBJ1-5	NA	TRBV5-1	CASSLAGARSNQPQHF	TGCGCCAGCAGCTTGGCGGGGGCGCGTAGCAATCAGCCCCAGCATTTT
NA	TRBJ1-4	TRBD1	TRBV6-4	CASSVPGQKSEKLFF	TGTGCCAGCAGTGTTCCGGGACAGAAAAGTGAAAAACTGTTTTTT
NA	TRBJ2-1	TRBD2	TRBV10-2	CASSRTRDYNEQFF	TGCGCCAGCAGTCGGACTAGAGACTACAATGAGCAGTTCTTC
NA	TRBJ1-1	NA	TRBV27	CASPPLGTEAFF	TGTGCCAGCCCTCCGCTTGGGACTGAAGCTTTCTTT
NA	TRBJ2-5	NA	TRBV2	CASSGTDGLATQYF	TGTGCCAGCAGTGGAACAGACGGTCTAGCGACCCAGTACTTC
NA	TRBJ1-2	NA	TRBV18	CASSRDGRLDGYTF	TGTGCCAGCTCACGGGACGGACGGTTGGATGGCTACACCTTC
NA	TRBJ2-7	TRBD1	TRBV6-6	CASSNGQGAEEQYF	TGTGCCAGCAGTAACGGACAGGGGGCAGAAGAGCAGTACTTC
NA	TRBJ1-3	NA	TRBV19	CAAERSSGNTIYF	TGTGCCGCAGAGCGATCCTCTGGAAACACCATATATTTT
NA	TRBJ1-2	TRBD1	TRBV7-9	CASSSTDRANYGYTF	TGTGCCAGCAGCTCAACCGACAGGGCTAACTATGGCTACACCTTC
NA	TRBJ2-5	TRBD2	TRBV6-1	CASSGTSGRSWVETQYF	TGTGCCAGCAGTGGGACTAGCGGGAGATCGTGGGTAGAGACCCAGTACTTC
NA	TRBJ2-3	TRBD2	TRBV6-5	CASSYSTSGTDTQYF	TGTGCCAGCAGTTACTCGACTAGCGGGACAGATACGCAGTATTTT
NA	TRBJ1-2	NA	TRBV6-1	CASSEGVYGYTF	TGTGCCAGCAGCGAGGGGGTCTATGGCTACACCTTC
NA	TRBJ2-3	NA	TRBV2	CASSESPTESTDTQYF	TGTGCCAGCAGTGAATCCCCTACCGAGAGCACAGATACGCAGTATTTT
NA	TRBJ2-7	NA	TRBV6-6	CASSYPGSSEQYF	TGTGCCAGCAGTTACCCGGGGTCTTCCGAGCAGTACTTC
NA	TRBJ2-7	NA	TRBV9	CASSVTISSGEQYF	TGTGCCAGCAGCGTAACTATTTCTAGTGGCGAGCAGTACTTC
NA	TRBJ1-4	NA	TRBV2	CASSEENPVDSEKLFF	TGTGCCAGCAGTGAGGAGAACCCTGTGGACAGCGAAAAACTGTTTTTT
once	TRBJ2-1	NA	TRBV5-1	CASSPRGQGILNEQFF	TGCGCCAGCAGCCCACGAGGGCAGGGGATTCTCAATGAGCAGTTCTTC
NA	TRBJ2-6	NA	TRBV7-8	CASSPTWSLSISGANVLTF	TGTGCCAGCAGCCCAACGTGGTCCCTGTCCATCTCTGGGGCCAACGTCCTGACTTTC
once	TRBJ2-5	NA	TRBV2	CANSQGQAETQYF	TGTGCCAACAGCCAGGGACAAGCAGAGACCCAGTACTTC
NA	TRBJ2-3	NA	TRBV18	CASSPTASTDTQYF	TGTGCCAGCTCACCCACCGCGAGCACAGATACGCAGTATTTT
NA	TRBJ2-1	TRBD2	TRBV19	CASSGLAGAAEQFF	TGTGCCAGTAGCGGACTAGCGGGAGCTGCTGAGCAGTTCTTC
NA	TRBJ1-1	TRBD1	TRBV18	CASSPRTGGPNTEAFF	TGTGCCAGCTCACCCCGGACAGGGGGTCCGAACACTGAAGCTTTCTTT
once	TRBJ1-2	NA	TRBV12-1	CASSFGRDYGYTF	TGTGCCAGCAGCTTTGGTAGGGACTATGGCTACACCTTC
NA	TRBJ2-1	TRBD2	TRBV7-3	CASSLQAGVSYNEQFF	TGTGCCAGCAGCTTACAAGCGGGAGTGTCCTACAATGAGCAGTTCTTC
NA	TRBJ1-5	NA	TRBV2	CASRVSPPELQHF	TGTGCCAGTCGGGTAAGCCCCCCTGAACTCCAGCATTTT
NA	TRBJ2-3	TRBD2	TRBV30	CAWSRTSRDTQYF	TGTGCCTGGAGTAGGACTAGCCGCGATACGCAGTATTTT
NA	TRBJ1-5	TRBD1	TRBV30	CAWSVRGQGTQPQHF	TGTGCCTGGAGTGTAAGAGGACAGGGTACCCAGCCCCAGCATTTT
NA	TRBJ2-2	NA	TRBV5-1	CASSLSVNTGELFF	TGCGCCAGCAGCTTGAGCGTGAACACCGGGGAGCTGTTTTTT
NA	TRBJ1-2	NA	TRBV5-6	CASSLRFGYTF	TGTGCCAGCAGCCTGCGGTTTGGCTACACCTTC
few	TRBJ2-6	TRBD1	TRBV5-4	CASSPQGARGNAGANVLTF	TGTGCCAGCAGCCCCCAGGGGGCGCGGGGTAATGCTGGGGCCAACGTCCTGACTTTC
NA	TRBJ1-1	NA	TRBV18	CASSPSGNTEAFF	TGTGCCAGCTCACCGTCGGGGAACACTGAAGCTTTCTTT
NA	TRBJ2-3	NA	TRBV5-4	CASSRARADTQYF	TGTGCCAGCAGCCGCGCTAGGGCAGATACGCAGTATTTT
once	TRBJ2-7	NA	TRBV11-2	CASSLESGRSYEQYF	TGTGCCAGCAGCTTAGAATCGGGTCGCTCCTACGAGCAGTACTTC
NA	TRBJ2-7	TRBD1	TRBV7-3	CASSPRQGEQYF	TGTGCCAGCAGCCCGCGACAGGGGGAGCAGTACTTC
NA	TRBJ1-1	NA	TRBV2	CASREMWVGTEAFF	TGTGCCAGCAGGGAGATGTGGGTGGGCACTGAAGCTTTCTTT
NA	TRBJ1-3	NA	TRBV5-5	CASSLWKGMGNTIYF	TGTGCCAGCAGCTTGTGGAAGGGGATGGGAAACACCATATATTTT
NA	TRBJ2-1	TRBD2	TRBV5-4	CASSLGGSLYNEQFF	TGTGCCAGCAGCTTGGGCGGGAGCCTCTACAATGAGCAGTTCTTC